A selection of T cell receptor beta chains follows, all from one sample in a study of T cells after posttransplantation cyclophosphamide. The table came from immunoSEQ multiplex PCR; TCRdb's copy has only in-frame clones and leaves some out. The table includes tens of thousands of clones, just under 95% detected once. Sequenced: PBMCs. The receptors stem from a woman aged 25 to 39 in good health and a related stem cell transplant donor. Both conserved end residues are part of each CDR3. The D gene is left open where the match is weak. Not all rows give a size; the values are once, few, many and, for expanded clones, a class.

TRBJ2-2,TRBV5-1,once,.,TGCGCCAGCAGCTTGGATAGAGGCCCTCCCACCGGGGAGCTGTTTTTT,CASSLDRGPPTGELFF
TRBJ2-5,TRBV4-1,once,.,TGCGCCAGCAGCCAGGGGGGTTCGGCTATACAAGAGACCCAGTACTTC,CASSQGGSAIQETQYF
TRBJ2-6,TRBV12-5,.,TRBD1,TGTGCTAGTGGTTTTGACAGGGCCCGAACTGGGGCCAACGTCCTGACTTTC,CASGFDRARTGANVLTF
TRBJ1-2,TRBV28,.,TRBD1,TGTGCCAGCAGCCACCTCCGGGGCGGACAGGTTGCGTACGGCTACACCTTC,CASSHLRGGQVAYGYTF
TRBJ2-3,TRBV12-5,once,.,TGTGCTAGTGGGACTGGGGGGCTGGGAGATACGCAGTATTTT,CASGTGGLGDTQYF
TRBJ1-1,TRBV5-1,.,.,TGCGCCAGCAGCTTGGAATGGGTGAACACTGAAGCTTTCTTT,CASSLEWVNTEAFF
TRBJ2-3,TRBV9,.,TRBD2,TGTGCCACCTCGGCCCTGATGTCGGGGGGTACGCAGTATTTT,CATSALMSGGTQYF
TRBJ1-1,TRBV7-6,.,.,TGTGCCAGCAGCCCCCCGGGGGGGAACACTGAAGCTTTCTTT,CASSPPGGNTEAFF
TRBJ2-5,TRBV29-1,.,TRBD1,TGCAGCGTTGACCCGGGACAGGGGCATCTGTACTTC,CSVDPGQGHLYF
TRBJ1-2,TRBV9,.,.,TGTGCCAGCAGCGCCATGACAGGCTATGGCTACACCTTC,CASSAMTGYGYTF
TRBJ1-3,TRBV7-6,.,TRBD1,TGTGCCAGCAGCTCACAGGGGGCTGGAAACACCATATATTTT,CASSSQGAGNTIYF
TRBJ1-3,TRBV15,.,.,TGTGCCACCAGCAGAGGCTTAACTGCGGAAAACACCATATATTTT,CATSRGLTAENTIYF
TRBJ2-1,TRBV7-9,.,.,TGTGCCAGCAGCCCCTACAATGAGCAGTTCTTC,CASSPYNEQFF
TRBJ2-5,TRBV2,.,.,TGTGCCAGTCGGACTGGACCCCCGGAGACCCAGTACTTC,CASRTGPPETQYF
TRBJ2-3,TRBV19,.,.,TGTGCCAGTAGCAACTTTGTGACAGATACGCAGTATTTT,CASSNFVTDTQYF
TRBJ1-2,TRBV6-4,once,TRBD1,TGTGCCAGCAGCCCCGACAGGGGGCGGAATGGCTACACCTTC,CASSPDRGRNGYTF
TRBJ2-3,TRBV7-2,.,.,TGTGCCAGCAGCTTAGTGGGTATGGCCACAGATACGCAGTATTTT,CASSLVGMATDTQYF
TRBJ2-6,TRBV4-1,.,.,TGCGCCAGCAGCCCCAGGGAGGTTGTGACGGCAGGGATCCTCTCTGGGGCCAACGTCCTGACTTTC,CASSPREVVTAGILSGANVLTF
TRBJ2-7,TRBV18,.,.,TGTGCCAGCTCACCTTCCGGGACCTGGGCCTACGAGCAGTACTTC,CASSPSGTWAYEQYF
TRBJ1-5,TRBV2,.,.,TGTGCCAGCAGGTGGCAGCCATCTCAGCCCCAGCATTTT,CASRWQPSQPQHF
TRBJ1-1,TRBV2,.,TRBD1,TGTGCCAGACGACCGGGACAGGGCTCTCTCGTGTTC,CARRPGQGSLVF
TRBJ1-2,TRBV5-1,.,TRBD1,TGCGCCAGCAGCGTGGGACAGGGGGCGGGTGGCTACACCTTC,CASSVGQGAGGYTF
TRBJ2-5,TRBV6-6,.,.,TGTGCCAGCAGTTCCTCCATCGGGGGTGGAGAGACCCAGTACTTC,CASSSSIGGGETQYF
TRBJ1-3,TRBV6-1,once,TRBD1,TGTGCCAGCAGTTCGACAGGGGGTGGAAACACCATATATTTT,CASSSTGGGNTIYF
TRBJ1-5,TRBV19,.,TRBD1,TGTGCCAGTAGTATAGGCCGGGACAGAGGCAATCAGCCCCAGCATTTT,CASSIGRDRGNQPQHF
TRBJ2-1,TRBV5-5,.,.,TGTGCCAGCAGCTTGAGTCGGGCCTACAATGAGCAGTTCTTC,CASSLSRAYNEQFF
TRBJ1-2,TRBV10-3,.,.,TGTGCCATCAGTGAGTCGAGGGGCTATGGCTACACCTTC,CAISESRGYGYTF
TRBJ1-5,TRBV7-2,.,TRBD1,TGTGCCAGCAGCAAGGGACAGGGCTTTCTGCCCCAGCATTTT,CASSKGQGFLPQHF
TRBJ1-5,TRBV28,.,.,TGTGCCAGCAGTCCCCAGGCCTGGGAGCAGCCCCAGCATTTT,CASSPQAWEQPQHF
TRBJ1-1,TRBV30,.,.,TGTGCCTGTCGGGGGCAGGCAAACACTGAAGCTTTCTTT,CACRGQANTEAFF
TRBJ1-2,TRBV5-6,.,.,TGTGCCAGCATTCACAGAGACAGGCCTTATGGCTACACCTTC,CASIHRDRPYGYTF
TRBJ2-3,TRBV18,.,.,TGTGCCAGCTCTCTCCCGGGGGCTCCAGATACGCAGTATTTT,CASSLPGAPDTQYF
TRBJ1-5,TRBV2,.,.,TGTGCCAGGGGGGGAGACAGCCACAATCAGCCCCAGCATTTT,CARGGDSHNQPQHF
TRBJ2-1,TRBV5-1,.,TRBD1,TGCGCCAGCAGTACAGGGGACAGGGGGTTTAATGAGCAGTTCTTC,CASSTGDRGFNEQFF
TRBJ2-7,TRBV4-3,.,.,TGCGCCAGCAGCCAGGACAGCTCCTACGAGCAGTACTTC,CASSQDSSYEQYF
TRBJ1-2,TRBV4-1,.,.,TGCGCCAGCAGCCAGAGAGGGACAAGCTATGGCTACACCTTC,CASSQRGTSYGYTF
TRBJ2-1,TRBV6-5,.,.,TGTGCCAGCAGTTACTCCGGATTCAATGAGCAGTTCTTC,CASSYSGFNEQFF
TRBJ2-7,TRBV20-1,.,.,TGCAGTGCTAGGGCGGGGAACGAGCAGTACTTC,CSARAGNEQYF
TRBJ2-3,TRBV5-1,.,.,TGCGCCAGCAGCTTGGTTGTGGGGGCCAGCACAGATACGCAGTATTTT,CASSLVVGASTDTQYF
TRBJ2-2,TRBV13,few,.,TGTGCCAGCAGCGACCCCAGAGGGGGGAGCACCGGGGAGCTGTTTTTT,CASSDPRGGSTGELFF
TRBJ2-7,TRBV5-5,.,TRBD1,TGTGCCAGCAGCTTGACAGGGGTTAAGGCCTACGAGCAGTACTTC,CASSLTGVKAYEQYF
TRBJ1-6,TRBV4-3,few,.,TGCGCCAGCAGCCAAGATCCCCGGGGCTCCTATAATTCACCCCTCCACTTT,CASSQDPRGSYNSPLHF
TRBJ1-4,TRBV4-3,.,TRBD1,TGCGCCAGCAGCCATGAGAGGACAGGGGGAAGGGAAAAACTGTTTTTT,CASSHERTGGREKLFF
TRBJ1-1,TRBV2,once,.,TGTGCCAGCAGTGACCGGTCCGTAAAGACCGTGAACACTGAAGCTTTCTTT,CASSDRSVKTVNTEAFF
TRBJ1-2,TRBV30,.,TRBD1,TGTGCCTGGAGTGGAGGACAGGGGCCTTATGGCTACACCTTC,CAWSGGQGPYGYTF
TRBJ1-6,TRBV6-5,.,.,TGTGCCAGCAGTTCTTATCAGGGGCATAAATCACCCCTCCACTTT,CASSSYQGHKSPLHF
TRBJ1-2,TRBV28,.,.,TGTGCCAGCAGTCTTCCCGACAGTCTCAGGGGCTACACCTTC,CASSLPDSLRGYTF
TRBJ1-1,TRBV6-1,.,.,TGTGCCAGCAGTGACAGACGACTATCCCAGAACACTGAAGCTTTCTTT,CASSDRRLSQNTEAFF
TRBJ1-5,TRBV2,.,TRBD1,TGTGCCAGCAGGAAGGGGGCAAGCAATCAGCCCCAGCATTTT,CASRKGASNQPQHF
TRBJ2-3,TRBV5-1,.,.,TGCGCCAGCAGCTTGCCACGGGGTTCGACAGATACGCAGTATTTT,CASSLPRGSTDTQYF
TRBJ2-4,TRBV5-4,.,.,TGTGCCAGCAGCTCCACCGGAGGCGGACTAGCCAAAAACATTCAGTACTTC,CASSSTGGGLAKNIQYF
TRBJ1-5,TRBV5-8,.,TRBD1,TGTGCCAGCAGCTCGGACAGGGGCTATCAGCCCCAGCATTTT,CASSSDRGYQPQHF
TRBJ1-4,TRBV19,.,.,TGTGCCAGTAGTAACCAGCAGGGAGGTGAAAAACTGTTTTTT,CASSNQQGGEKLFF
TRBJ2-1,TRBV4-1,.,.,TGCGCCAGCAGTCCTAGGTACAATGAGCAGTTCTTC,CASSPRYNEQFF
TRBJ1-1,TRBV10-3,.,.,TGTGCCATCAGCCCTTGGGGGGCTGAAGCTTTCTTT,CAISPWGAEAFF